The 27 T cell receptor beta chains below come from one sample, sequenced in a study of cytomegalovirus exposure and HLA in healthy donors. Researchers ran the PCR with 60 Vbeta and 13 Jbeta primers. TCRdb's copy holds only in-frame clones and misses some; the assay was immunoSEQ multiplex PCR. Of about 180,000 clones listed, 75% to 90% are singletons. Sequenced sample: PBMCs. The receptors shown here come from a girl aged 5-17 years in good health and CMV-seropositive.

V is TRBV27 and J is TRBJ2-1; 12 bases align to TRBD2. This CDR3 has 15 amino acids. V gave up 1 base and J gave up 8 bases; unmatched junction bases: 3. The germline gives CDR1 MNHEY, CDR2 SMNVEV (reference sequence). DNA for the CDR3: TGTGCCAGCAGTTTATATCCTAGCGGGAGGGATGAGCAGTTCTTC. Residues: CASSLYPSGRDEQFF.

This clone was detected a few times. The CDR3 is CASSFRQGGETQYF. The CDR3 DNA reads TGTGCCAGCAGTTTTCGCCAGGGTGGAGAGACCCAGTACTTC. The chain has TRBV27 and TRBJ2-5; possibly TRBD1 for D (5 bases). In germline, CDR1 is MNHEY, CDR2 SMNVEV (reference sequence). The V gene lost 3 bases and the J gene lost 4 bases, with 12 bases spanning the gap. CDR3 length equals 14 residues.

The chain employs TRBV6-5 and TRBJ2-7; TRBD1 matches 8 bases. Germline V gives CDR1 MNHEY, CDR2 SVGAGI. V trimming: 5 bases; J trimming: 4 bases; junction bases outside the gene matches: 7. The CDR3 is made up of 14 amino acids. The CDR3 protein is CASSKYRGIYEQYF. As DNA, the CDR3 is TGTGCCAGCAGTAAGTACAGGGGGATTTACGAGCAGTACTTC.

The gene calls are TRBV18 and TRBJ1-2; 11 bases match TRBD1. The germline CDR1 and CDR2 sequences are KGHSH and LQKENI. V lost 0 bases, J lost 5 bases, and 5 bases stayed unmatched. CDR3 length equals 16 residues. This CDR3 is CASSPPGTGGLYGYTF. CDR3 in DNA: TGTGCCAGCTCACCACCGGGGACAGGGGGGCTGTATGGCTACACCTTC.

V usage is TRBV30 and J usage is TRBJ2-7; 8 nucleotides line up with TRBD1. Trimming removed 5 bases from V and 2 bases from J; junction bases left unmatched: 5. The CDR3 is 13 amino acids. In germline, CDR1 is GTSNPN, CDR2 SVGIG (reference sequence). DNA of the CDR3: TGTGCCTGGGACAGGGGAACAGCCTACGAGCAGTACTTC. Its translation: CAWDRGTAYEQYF.

This clone was observed a handful of times. The rearrangement uses TRBV6-4 and TRBJ2-3; TRBD2 aligns across 7 bases. The CDR3 extends over 15 amino acids. Germline CDR1 reads MRHNA; CDR2 reads SNTAGT. J lost 3 bases, V lost 2 bases, and 5 bases had no gene match. This chain's CDR3 is CASSDAPGGTDTQYF. As DNA, the CDR3 is TGTGCCAGCAGTGACGCTCCGGGAGGTACAGATACGCAGTATTTT.

The DNA for the CDR3 is TGCAGCGTGACGCGAGCTAGCGCAAATGGGAATGAGCAGTTCTTC. Its translation is CSVTRASANGNEQFF. The rearrangement uses TRBV29-1 and TRBJ2-1; D may be TRBD2 (6 bases). Trimming left V 6 bases short and J 7 bases short, with 22 bases between. Germline V CDR1 and CDR2: SQVTM, ANQGSEA. There are 15 residues in the CDR3.

J is TRBJ2-1 and V is TRBV27; 11 bases agree with TRBD2. This CDR3 has 15 residues. The junction had 5 bases not matched to a gene; V was cut back by 3 bases and J by 7 bases. Germline-derived CDR1 and CDR2 are MNHEY and SMNVEV (reference sequence). The CDR3 DNA reads as TGTGCCAGCAGTTTGTTAGCGGGAGGGCCGAATGAGCAGTTCTTC. Translation: CASSLLAGGPNEQFF.

On this clone: Mismatch with germline at one junction end may stem from a read error. The V call is TRBV30, the J call TRBJ2-3; the D is unclear. The germline V gene encodes CDR1 GTSNPN and CDR2 SVGIG (reference sequence). The CDR3 totals 13 residues. CDR3: CTWAYQTTDTQYF. The CDR3 bases are TGTACCTGGGCCTACCAAACCACAGATACGCAGTATTTT.

This clone was seen a single time. The genes are TRBV7-2 and TRBJ1-2, with D hard to call. The germline V gene encodes CDR1 SGHTA and CDR2 FQGNSA. The CDR3 extends over 13 amino acids. Trimming pared 4 bases from V and 4 bases from J, leaving 10 bases between. Here the CDR3 reads CASSSGSFYGYTF. The CDR3 nucleotides are TGTGCCAGCAGCTCCGGGAGCTTCTATGGCTACACCTTC.

The chain recombines TRBV5-6 with TRBJ1-1; TRBD1 might be the D (5 bases). CDR3 length: 14 amino acids. CDR1 and CDR2 from the germline V gene are SGHDT and YYEEEE. V was cut by 3 bases and J by 1 base, with 10 bases left in between. The chain's CDR3 is CASSYYRWNTEAFF. In DNA, the CDR3 is TGTGCCAGCAGCTACTACAGGTGGAACACTGAAGCTTTCTTT.

This chain links TRBV29-1 with TRBJ2-5; no clear D gene. The better agreement between TRBJ2-7 and the DNA end casts doubt on the J call. This CDR3 spans 12 amino acids. From germline, CDR1 is SQVTM and CDR2 ANQGSEA. In DNA, the CDR3 is TGCAGCGTTGAAGATACCACCTACGAGCAGTACTTC. It codes for CSVEDTTYEQYF.

This chain links TRBV2 with TRBJ1-3; D not certain. Looked up from germline, CDR1 is SNHLY and CDR2 is FYNNEI. This CDR3 region has 12 residues. The ends were cut back, 8 bases at V and 3 bases at J, with 8 bases in the middle. CDR3 loop: CASRVSGNTIYF. DNA for the CDR3: TGTGCCAGCCGGGTTAGTGGAAACACCATATATTTT.

The chain couples TRBV7-9 to TRBJ1-3; 7 bases are shared with TRBD1. The trim removed 5 bases at V and 0 bases at J, leaving 4 bases unmatched. Germline V lookup: CDR1 SEHNR, CDR2 FQNEAQ (reference sequence). The CDR3 runs 15 residues. The CDR3: CASSLGTVSGNTIYF. CDR3 nucleotides: TGTGCCAGCAGCCTGGGGACAGTCTCTGGAAACACCATATATTTT.

Comments on this clone: Other DNA sequences in the sample encode the same CDR3. The chain employs TRBV11-2 and TRBJ1-2, with D hard to call. CDR3 length: 14 amino acids. With 1 base removed from V and 2 bases from J, the gap between germline ends came to 8 bases. Germline-derived CDR1 and CDR2 are SGHAT and FQNNGV. The CDR3 region has the DNA TGTGCCAGCAGCTTAGTTAGCGTAAACTATGGCTACACCTTC. Protein sequence: CASSLVSVNYGYTF.

V gene TRBV19 combines with J gene TRBJ2-1; D may be TRBD2 (6 bases). The CDR3 consists of 16 residues. V was shortened by 2 bases and J by 8 bases, with 19 bases between the two germline ends. The germline V gene has CDR1 LNHDA and CDR2 SQIVND (reference sequence). The CDR3 nucleotides are TGTGCCAGTAGTATACTCACCGGGAGAGAGCCGGATGAGCAGTTCTTC. It yields the protein CASSILTGREPDEQFF.

This clone was recorded only once. This chain uses TRBV4-3 with TRBJ2-3, with 8 bases lining up with TRBD2. The CDR3 covers 15 residues. V gave up 1 base and J gave up 2 bases; unmatched junction bases: 2. Germline values: CDR1 LGHNA, CDR2 YSLEER. This CDR3 reads CASSQVSGNTDTQYF. The CDR3 DNA follows: TGCGCCAGCAGCCAAGTTAGCGGGAACACAGATACGCAGTATTTT.

The rearrangement uses TRBV5-1 and TRBJ1-2, with D possibly matching TRBD1 (5 bases). The V end lost 7 bases, the J end lost 0 bases, and 16 bases lay between the germline ends. Germline-derived CDR1 and CDR2 are SGHRS and YFSETQ. CDR3 length: 15 residues. The CDR3 is CASWGRIEANYGYTF. CDR3 sequence (DNA): TGCGCCAGCTGGGGCAGGATTGAAGCTAACTATGGCTACACCTTC.

The chain uses TRBV10-3 and TRBJ2-1; a weak D match, TRBD2 (6 bases). This CDR3 is built from 14 residues. Germline assignment: CDR1 ENHRY and CDR2 SYGVKD. Trimming took 8 bases from V and 2 from J, leaving 13 bases between them. This chain's CDR3 is CAISVAEPYNEQFF. In DNA form, the CDR3 reads TGTGCCATCTCCGTAGCGGAGCCCTACAATGAGCAGTTCTTC.

The rearrangement uses TRBV5-1 and TRBJ2-4; 11 positions match TRBD2. V shed 4 bases and J 8 bases; nucleotides not matched to a gene: 5. In germline, CDR1 is SGHRS, CDR2 YFSETQ. The CDR3 has 14 amino acids. The chain's CDR3 is CASSLGTSGYIQYF. The DNA for the CDR3 is TGCGCCAGCAGCCTCGGGACTAGCGGATACATTCAGTACTTC.

The chain joins TRBV5-1 to TRBJ2-4; possible D gene TRBD2, 5 bases. The CDR3 spans 15 residues. The ends were cut back, 1 base at V and 1 base at J, with 9 bases in the middle. The germline V gene has CDR1 SGHRS and CDR2 YFSETQ. The CDR3 DNA reads TGCGCCAGCAGCTTGACGGGGTTGGCCAAAAACATTCAGTACTTC. Residues: CASSLTGLAKNIQYF.

The sample holds one count of this clone. The chain recombines TRBV25-1 with TRBJ1-4; maybe TRBD1 (5 bases). Trimming removed 11 bases at V and 10 bases at J, with 17 bases between. The germline V gene encodes CDR1 MGHDK and CDR2 SYGVNS. The CDR3 covers 12 residues. The CDR3 protein is CAAGGGEGKLFF. The CDR3 nucleotides are TGTGCCGCCGGGGGAGGGGAAGGAAAACTGTTTTTT.

This clone was counted once. V usage is TRBV7-8 and J usage is TRBJ1-2; maybe TRBD1 (6 bases). V was pared by 1 base and J by 13 bases, with 16 bases between. Per germline, CDR1 SGHVS and CDR2 FQNEAQ. The CDR3 is made up of 13 amino acids. CDR3 sequence: CASSLGGQGRRTF. CDR3 DNA sequence: TGTGCCAGCAGCTTAGGGGGCCAGGGGCGGCGCACCTTC. The full variable domain, in which reference TRBV7-8 and TRBJ1-2 provide the parts outside the CDR3, is GAGVSQSPRYKVAKRGQDVALRCDPISGHVSLFWYQQALGQGPEFLTYFQNEAQLDKSGLPSDRFFAERPEGSVSTLKIQRTQQEDSAVYLCASSLGGQGRRTFGSGTRLTVV.

The rearrangement uses TRBV4-3 and TRBJ2-1, with D tentatively TRBD2 (6 bases). The germline V and J ends were trimmed by 0 bases and 2 bases, with 11 bases remaining between them. The length of the CDR3 is 16 residues. CDR1 is LGHNA and CDR2 is YSLEER in the germline V gene. The CDR3 here is CASSQDNWGAYNEQFF. The CDR3 DNA reads as TGCGCCAGCAGCCAAGACAACTGGGGGGCCTACAATGAGCAGTTCTTC.

V and J are TRBV11-2 and TRBJ1-5, with D hard to call. Trimming removed 5 bases from V and 4 bases from J, with 6 bases in between. From germline, CDR1 is SGHAT and CDR2 FQNNGV. This CDR3 region has 12 residues. The CDR3 region is CASSPNNQPQHF. The CDR3 nucleotides read TGTGCCAGCAGCCCCAATAATCAGCCCCAGCATTTT.

The chain carries TRBV7-2 and TRBJ2-2; 9 nucleotides line up with TRBD2. The CDR3 has 17 residues. The trim removed 3 bases at V and 6 bases at J, leaving 11 bases unmatched. The germline CDR1 and CDR2 sequences are SGHTA and FQGNSA. The CDR3 DNA reads TGTGCCAGCAGCTTGGATCTGACCCGGACTAGCGCCGGGGAGCTGTTTTTT. Translated, it gives CASSLDLTRTSAGELFF.

This rearrangement joins TRBV19 to TRBJ1-1; D is ambiguous. Germline-derived CDR1 and CDR2 are LNHDA and SQIVND (reference sequence). The CDR3 runs to 11 residues. V gave up 3 bases and J gave up 10 bases, with 9 bases separating them. The CDR3 DNA follows: TGTGCCAGTAGTATTAGGAGTGGAGCTTTCTTT. Its protein is CASSIRSGAFF.